One sample yielded the 20 T cell receptor beta chains listed below, sequenced in a study of T cells in Graves' hyperthyroidism and ophthalmopathy. Amplified TCR beta CDR3 regions derived from RNA transcripts. A set of HTBI primers served as the primers for a first-round RT-PCR of the TCR CDR3. Each CDR3 protein is one row after TCRdb ran MiXCR on the multiplex PCR reads. The sample holds over 700,000 distinct CDR3 sequences, 35% to 45% seen once. Sequencing was performed on blood. The receptors were sampled from a man aged 18 to 30 with Graves' hyperthyroidism.

J is TRBJ2-6 and V is TRBV2; D uncertain. This CDR3 contains 15 residues. The germline gives CDR1 SNHLY, CDR2 FYNNEI. V lost 3 bases to trimming and J lost 2 bases, with 8 bases between them. Here the CDR3 reads CASSEDVAGANVLTF. CDR3 sequence (DNA): TGTGCCAGCAGTGAGGACGTCGCTGGGGCCAACGTCCTGACTTTC.

The sample holds one count of this clonotype. This chain connects TRBV29-1 to TRBJ2-3, with D maybe TRBD2 (6 bases). Trimming shortened V by 3 bases and J by 3 bases, and 13 bases separated the two germline ends. Germline values: CDR1 SQVTM, CDR2 ANQGSEA. The CDR3 consists of 14 residues. The CDR3 loop reads CSVDSGRRTDTQYF. The CDR3 DNA sequence: TGCAGCGTTGACAGCGGGCGCCGTACAGATACGCAGTATTTT.

This clonotype was recorded a few times. This chain links TRBV14 with TRBJ1-1; D ambiguous. Trimming shortened V by 5 bases and J by 3 bases, and 16 bases separated the two germline ends. The CDR3 runs to 15 residues. CDR1 and CDR2 (germline): SGHDN, FVKESK. The CDR3 DNA reads TGTGCCAGCAGCTTCCCCGAGACGGCCTACACTGAAGCTTTCTTT. Encoded protein: CASSFPETAYTEAFF. Full variable domain (rest looked up from reference TRBV14 and TRBJ1-1): EAGVTQFPSHSVIEKGQTVTLRCDPISGHDNLYWYRRVMGKEIKFLLHFVKESKQDESGMPNNRFLAERTGGTYSTLKVQPAELEDSGVYFCASSFPETAYTEAFFGQGTRLTVV.

This clonotype was found many times. The chain uses TRBV2 and TRBJ1-5; D is unclear. V was shortened by 2 bases and J by 4 bases, with 6 bases between the two germline ends. This CDR3 region has 13 residues. The V gene's germline CDR1 is SNHLY and CDR2 FYNNEI. The chain's CDR3 is CASSEFPNQPQHF. CDR3 bases: TGTGCCAGCAGTGAATTCCCTAATCAGCCCCAGCATTTT.

This clonotype was recorded many times. V gene TRBV7-9 combines with J gene TRBJ2-2, with no clear D. CDR3 length: 13 amino acids. The V gene lost 4 bases and the J gene lost 1 base, with 4 bases spanning the gap. Germline CDR1 reads SEHNR; CDR2 reads FQNEAQ (reference sequence). In DNA, the CDR3 is TGTGCCAGCAGCTCAGTGAACACCGGGGAGCTGTTTTTT. This gives the protein CASSSVNTGELFF. The variable domain in full, with the rest retrieved from reference TRBV7-9 and TRBJ2-2, is DTGVSQNPRHKITKRGQNVTFRCDPISEHNRLYWYRQTLGQGPEFLTYFQNEAQLEKSRLLSDRFSAERPKGSFSTLEIQRTEQGDSAMYLCASSSVNTGELFFGEGSRLTVL.

This chain connects TRBV29-1 to TRBJ2-5; D not certain. Germline CDR1 and CDR2: SQVTM and ANQGSEA. V gave up 2 bases and J gave up 5 bases, with 12 bases separating them. This CDR3 contains 13 residues. The CDR3 nucleotides are TGCAGCGTTGAACAGGCGGAGTGGGAGACCCAGTACTTC. Translated: CSVEQAEWETQYF.

This clonotype was seen at least ten times. This chain links TRBV9 with TRBJ1-1; no firm D call. The CDR3 contains 13 residues. V lost 4 bases, J lost 7 bases, and 14 bases lay in between. CDR1 is SGDLS and CDR2 is YYNGEE in the germline V gene. The CDR3 DNA follows: TGTGCCAGCAGCCCGAATATTGGGTTTGAAGCTTTCTTT. Its translation: CASSPNIGFEAFF.

This clonotype was observed many times. This rearrangement joins TRBV15 to TRBJ2-2; the match to TRBD1 covers 7 bases. V lost 9 bases, J lost 6 bases, and 16 bases stayed unmatched. Germline assignment: CDR1 LNHNV and CDR2 YYDKDF (reference sequence). The CDR3 runs to 16 residues. The DNA of the CDR3 is TGTGCCACGAGGGGTCTAGGACAGGAACTAGCCGGGGAGCTGTTTTTT. It codes for CATRGLGQELAGELFF.

This clonotype was seen only a few times. The chain joins TRBV6-1 to TRBJ1-1; D gene ambiguous. The CDR3 runs 16 residues. Germline V gene lookup returns CDR1 MNHNS and CDR2 SASEGT. Trimming left V 5 bases short and J 1 base short, with 17 bases between. For the CDR3, the DNA is TGTGCCAGCAGTCCCGGGCCACGAGTCGCGAACACTGAAGCTTTCTTT. It yields the protein CASSPGPRVANTEAFF.

This chain uses TRBV14 with TRBJ1-2; TRBD1 matches 7 bases. J lost 4 bases, V lost 0 bases, and 11 bases had no gene match. Germline CDR1 is SGHDN and CDR2 is FVKESK. CDR3 length equals 17 residues. CDR3 nucleotide sequence: TGTGCCAGCAGCCAAGATCATATTGACAGGGATATCTATGGCTACACCTTC. This encodes CASSQDHIDRDIYGYTF.

The gene calls are TRBV7-9 and TRBJ2-7, with TRBD1 matching over 7 bases. Germline CDR1 is SEHNR and CDR2 is FQNEAQ (reference sequence). The CDR3 has 15 residues. V was clipped by 4 bases and J by 2 bases; unmatched bases: 8. This CDR3 is CASSWERDRTYEQYF. The CDR3 coding sequence is TGTGCCAGCAGCTGGGAGAGGGACAGAACCTACGAGCAGTACTTC.

The chain has TRBV15 and TRBJ2-2, with 9 bases matching TRBD2. In germline, CDR1 is LNHNV, CDR2 YYDKDF (reference sequence). V was clipped by 5 bases and J by 7 bases; unmatched bases: 8. The CDR3 loop spans 15 amino acids. CDR3 in amino acids: CATSARRTSDGELFF. The CDR3 bases are TGTGCCACCAGCGCAAGGAGGACTAGCGACGGGGAGCTGTTTTTT. Together with reference TRBV15 and TRBJ2-2, the CDR3 gives the full variable domain: DAMVIQNPRYQVTQFGKPVTLSCSQTLNHNVMYWYQQKSSQAPKLLFHYYDKDFNNEADTPDNFQSRRPNTSFCFLDIRSPGLGDTAMYLCATSARRTSDGELFFGEGSRLTVL.

The genes are TRBV25-1 and TRBJ1-6; TRBD1 is a possible D gene (5 bases). Germline values: CDR1 MGHDK, CDR2 SYGVNS. The CDR3 runs to 15 residues. V gave up 6 bases and J gave up 7 bases, with 16 bases separating them. The CDR3 DNA follows: TGTGCCAGCAGGGAACCGGGACTGGGGAATTCACCCCTCCACTTT. Translating gives CASREPGLGNSPLHF.

This chain connects TRBV29-1 to TRBJ2-2; D remains ambiguous. CDR1 SQVTM and CDR2 ANQGSEA come from the germline V gene. CDR3 length: 10 residues. The ends were cut back, 8 bases at V and 7 bases at J, with 8 bases in the middle. The CDR3 nucleotides are TGCAGCTTAAGTGGCGGGGAGCTGTTTTTT. Translating gives CSLSGGELFF.

This clonotype came up many times. The chain is built from TRBV7-2 and TRBJ1-5, with 10 positions matching TRBD1. Trimming took 5 bases from V and 6 from J; bases not matched to a gene: 7. The V gene's germline CDR1 is SGHTA and CDR2 FQGNSA. The CDR3 consists of 15 residues. The CDR3 sequence is CASSPMTGGFQPQHF. The CDR3 coding sequence is TGTGCCAGCAGCCCCATGACAGGGGGCTTTCAGCCCCAGCATTTT.

The chain combines TRBV10-3 with TRBJ1-2, with 8 bases matching TRBD1. The junction had 11 bases not matched to a gene; V was cut back by 11 bases and J by 6 bases. This CDR3 spans 13 amino acids. Germline-derived CDR1 and CDR2 are ENHRY and SYGVKD. The CDR3 is CAGSDQGAHGYTF. For the CDR3, the DNA is TGTGCCGGCAGTGATCAGGGGGCGCATGGCTACACCTTC.

The genes are TRBV20-1 and TRBJ1-5, with D perhaps TRBD1 (5 bases). The germline gives CDR1 DFQATT, CDR2 SNEGSKA (reference sequence). This CDR3 spans 15 amino acids. V was cut by 2 bases and J by 2 bases, with 13 bases left in between. The CDR3 sequence: CSARPWQGGNQPQHF. The CDR3 bases are TGCAGTGCTAGACCCTGGCAGGGCGGCAATCAGCCCCAGCATTTT.

The rearrangement links TRBV10-3 to TRBJ1-1, with D tentatively TRBD1 (6 bases). The CDR3 totals 14 residues. Per the germline V gene, CDR1 is ENHRY and CDR2 is SYGVKD. Deletions cut 6 bases from V and 0 bases from J, with 11 bases between. The CDR3 region is CAISPDRMNTEAFF. CDR3 coding DNA: TGTGCCATCAGCCCGGACAGAATGAACACTGAAGCTTTCTTT.

This chain links TRBV11-2 with TRBJ2-5, with 7 nucleotides matching TRBD2. The J segment lost 2 bases and the V segment lost 6 bases, leaving 12 bases of the junction unmatched. The germline V gene encodes CDR1 SGHAT and CDR2 FQNNGV. The CDR3 extends over 16 amino acids. CDR3 amino acids: CASSPWEGRFQETQYF. Written as DNA, the CDR3 is TGTGCCAGCAGTCCCTGGGAGGGCCGTTTTCAAGAGACCCAGTACTTC.

This chain links TRBV14 with TRBJ1-1; tentative D call: TRBD1 (5 bases). V lost 6 bases to trimming and J lost 3 bases, with 11 bases between them. Germline V gene lookup returns CDR1 SGHDN and CDR2 FVKESK. The CDR3 sequence is 13 residues long. CDR3 coding DNA: TGTGCCAGCAGGGAGCGGGGCGACACTGAAGCTTTCTTT. It specifies CASRERGDTEAFF.